Below are 19 T cell receptor beta chains sequenced from a single sample in a study of blood T cells in healthy people across ages. Through a sample-barcoded 5' primer and a J-beta primer mix, a second PCR was run for roughly 7 to 12 cycles. Each CDR3 protein is one row after TCRdb ran MiXCR on the 5' RACE reads. Of under 800,000 distinct CDR3 sequences listed, 40% to 45% are singletons. Specimen: blood. The receptors originated from an older woman in good health.

At least ten counts were recorded for this clonotype. The CDR3 sequence is CASSWDYALLDEQFF. Written as DNA, the CDR3 is TGTGCCAGCAGCTGGGACTACGCCCTTTTGGATGAGCAGTTCTTC. The chain couples TRBV7-9 to TRBJ2-1; 7 bases fit TRBD2. Germline CDR1 reads SEHNR; CDR2 reads FQNEAQ (reference sequence). V was clipped by 4 bases and J by 8 bases; unmatched bases: 11. The CDR3 sequence is 15 residues long.

This clonotype appeared a few times. This chain links TRBV5-1 with TRBJ2-7; TRBD2 matches 13 bases. The junction had 14 bases not matched to a gene; V was cut back by 4 bases and J by 7 bases. CDR3 length equals 17 residues. Germline assignment: CDR1 SGHRS and CDR2 YFSETQ. The chain's CDR3 is CASSLLAGGPSINEQYF. The DNA for the CDR3 is TGCGCCAGCAGCCTACTAGCGGGAGGGCCCTCTATCAATGAGCAGTACTTC.

The chain recombines TRBV4-3 with TRBJ2-3; a possible D gene is TRBD2 (5 bases). V dropped 0 bases and J dropped 2 bases, with 15 bases sitting between them. The CDR3 consists of 17 residues. CDR1 and CDR2 (germline): LGHNA, YSLEER. CDR3 sequence (DNA): TGCGCCAGCAGCCAAGAGAGGGTCGGGGTAACCACAGATACGCAGTATTTT. Translated: CASSQERVGVTTDTQYF.

This clonotype showed up just a few times. The chain uses TRBV27 and TRBJ1-6; the D gene is possibly TRBD1 (5 bases). In germline, CDR1 is MNHEY, CDR2 SMNVEV (reference sequence). The CDR3 has 13 residues. V was clipped by 7 bases and J by 3 bases, with 7 bases between them. The CDR3: CASNGGYNSPLHF. CDR3 coding DNA: TGTGCCAGCAATGGGGGCTATAATTCACCCCTCCACTTT.

The chain employs TRBV7-2 and TRBJ2-7; possible D gene TRBD2, 5 bases. The ends were cut back, 2 bases at V and 2 bases at J, with 16 bases in the middle. The length of the CDR3 is 16 residues. Germline V gene data show CDR1 as SGHTA and CDR2 as FQGNSA. DNA for the CDR3: TGTGCCAGCAGCTTAAGATCGAGGGCCCTAACCTACGAGCAGTACTTC. It is translated as CASSLRSRALTYEQYF.

A note on this clonotype: One junction end disagrees with the germline gene, perhaps due to a read error. This chain links TRBV14 with TRBJ1-1; tentative D call: TRBD1 (6 bases). This CDR3 contains 15 residues. Looked up from germline, CDR1 is SGHDN and CDR2 is FVKESK. The CDR3 reads CASSRNRAGGTEAFF. In DNA form, the CDR3 reads TGCGCCAGCAGCCGTAACAGGGCGGGGGGCACTGAAGCTTTCTTT.

The chain couples TRBV5-1 to TRBJ2-1, with TRBD2 identical over 8 bases. Germline V gene sequence: CDR1 SGHRS, CDR2 YFSETQ. The CDR3 has 16 amino acids. The V and J ends lost 0 bases and 7 bases, in that order; junction bases with no gene match: 9. The CDR3 region is CASSLVAHSGANEQFF. The CDR3 DNA sequence: TGCGCCAGCAGCTTGGTTGCCCATAGCGGGGCTAATGAGCAGTTCTTC.

The V call is TRBV20-1, the J call TRBJ2-7, with no clear D. V was clipped by 4 bases and J by 5 bases, with 6 bases between them. Germline-derived CDR1 and CDR2 are DFQATT and SNEGSKA (reference sequence). The CDR3 is 10 residues long. CDR3 sequence (DNA): TGCAGTGCTACCTTCGACGAGCAGTACTTC. It codes for CSATFDEQYF.

The chain recombines TRBV3-1 with TRBJ2-2; 7 nucleotides align to TRBD2. V gave up 4 bases and J gave up 5 bases; unmatched junction bases: 10. Germline CDR1 is LGHDT and CDR2 is YNNKEL (reference sequence). This CDR3 has 16 amino acids. CDR3 amino acids: CASSRGLVAGTGELFF. The CDR3 DNA sequence: TGTGCCAGCAGCCGAGGACTAGTAGCTGGGACCGGGGAGCTGTTTTTT.

This clonotype is a singleton in its sample. The chain carries TRBV10-1 and TRBJ1-1, with TRBD1 as a possible D gene (5 bases). Germline assignment: CDR1 WNHNN and CDR2 SYGVQD (reference sequence). The V end lost 7 bases, the J end lost 2 bases, and 11 bases lay between the germline ends. The length of the CDR3 is 13 residues. CDR3 sequence: CASKSRENTEAFF. The CDR3 DNA reads as TGCGCCAGCAAAAGCAGGGAAAACACTGAAGCTTTCTTT.

The chain uses TRBV6-1 and TRBJ2-6; D unresolved. Trimming took off 3 bases at V and 0 bases at J, with 9 bases between the two ends. Germline CDR1 reads MNHNS; CDR2 reads SASEGT. The length of the CDR3 is 16 residues. The CDR3 sequence: CASSEASDSGANVLTF. Here the CDR3 DNA reads TGTGCCAGCAGTGAGGCCAGCGACTCTGGGGCCAACGTCCTGACTTTC.

The chain couples TRBV3-1 to TRBJ2-1; 8 positions match TRBD2. J lost 0 bases, V lost 5 bases, and 6 bases had no gene match. The germline V gene encodes CDR1 LGHDT and CDR2 YNNKEL (reference sequence). This CDR3 region has 16 residues. In nucleotides, the CDR3 is TGTGCCAGCAGCGACCGCGGGGGGAACTCCTACAATGAGCAGTTCTTC. Amino acids: CASSDRGGNSYNEQFF.

V gene TRBV7-9 combines with J gene TRBJ1-4, with TRBD1 as a possible D gene (6 bases). This CDR3 contains 15 residues. Germline loops: CDR1 SEHNR, CDR2 FQNEAQ (reference sequence). The V gene lost 6 bases and the J gene lost 3 bases, with 14 bases spanning the gap. The CDR3 loop is CASSLRDNSNEKLFF. The CDR3 coding sequence is TGTGCCAGCAGTCTCCGGGACAACTCTAATGAAAAACTGTTTTTT. Full variable domain (remainder filled in from reference TRBV7-9 and TRBJ1-4): DTGVSQNPRHKITKRGQNVTFRCDPISEHNRLYWYRQTLGQGPEFLTYFQNEAQLEKSRLLSDRFSAERPKGSFSTLEIQRTEQGDSAMYLCASSLRDNSNEKLFFGSGTQLSVL.

Concerning this clonotype: This clone may be a read error of a much larger clone one base away. V is TRBV10-3 and J is TRBJ2-3; D may be TRBD1 (6 bases). The germline gives CDR1 ENHRY, CDR2 SYGVKD. Between the trimmed V and J ends, which lost 8 bases and 2 bases, there was a span of 26 bases. The CDR3 consists of 18 residues. The CDR3 here is CAIALPVNREEATDTQYF. CDR3 DNA sequence: TGTGCCATCGCCCTCCCCGTCAACAGGGAAGAAGCCACAGATACGCAGTATTTT.

The chain joins TRBV4-3 to TRBJ1-4; D remains unclear. This CDR3 region has 16 residues. Germline V CDR1 and CDR2: LGHNA, YSLEER. Trimming pared 2 bases from V and 4 bases from J, leaving 14 bases between. The CDR3 protein is CASSQSVGSFNEKLFF. The CDR3 DNA reads TGCGCCAGCAGCCAATCAGTCGGGAGCTTTAATGAAAAACTGTTTTTT.

The rearrangement uses TRBV7-9 and TRBJ2-7; TRBD1 agrees at 8 bases. CDR1 and CDR2 from the germline V gene are SEHNR and FQNEAQ (reference sequence). The length of the CDR3 is 14 residues. The V gene end was trimmed by 5 bases and the J gene end by 3 bases; junction bases not matched to a gene: 6. In nucleotides, the CDR3 is TGTGCCAGCAGCCAGGGACAGGCTTACTACGAGCAGTACTTC. It specifies CASSQGQAYYEQYF.

The chain joins TRBV5-1 to TRBJ1-2; no firm D call. Trimming removed 0 bases from V and 3 bases from J, with 9 bases in between. This CDR3 is built from 14 residues. The germline V gene has CDR1 SGHRS and CDR2 YFSETQ. The CDR3: CASSLGGDHYGYTF. The CDR3 nucleotides are TGCGCCAGCAGCTTGGGAGGAGACCACTATGGCTACACCTTC.

The V and J genes are TRBV7-2 and TRBJ2-1; 10 bases agree with TRBD2. Unmatched junction bases numbered 9, after V lost 6 bases and J lost 7 bases. The germline gives CDR1 SGHTA, CDR2 FQGNSA. The CDR3 totals 15 residues. CDR3 in DNA: TGTGCCAGCAGTCCCCTTGTAGCGGGAGGTAATGAGCAGTTCTTC. As protein: CASSPLVAGGNEQFF.

Many counts were recorded for this clonotype. This chain connects TRBV7-2 to TRBJ2-7; the match to TRBD2 covers 7 bases. The CDR3 length is 14 residues. V dropped 6 bases and J dropped 2; count of bases not matched to a gene: 7. Germline V gene lookup returns CDR1 SGHTA and CDR2 FQGNSA. DNA for the CDR3: TGTGCCAGCAGGTCTAGCGGAACGACCTACGAGCAGTACTTC. The encoded protein is CASRSSGTTYEQYF.